The 22 T cell receptor beta chains given below trace back to one sample, sequenced in a study of blood T cell repertoires in COVID-19. Produced via immunoSEQ multiplex PCR; TCRdb's table is partial and in-frame only. This sample has 180,000 or so clones, with approximately 80% found just once. Sequencing was done on a sample of peripheral blood. These receptors were taken from a human donor with acute or convalescent COVID-19. The donor label of this sample is uncertain.

The rearrangement uses TRBV19 and TRBJ1-5, with D uncertain. Germline V gene data show CDR1 as LNHDA and CDR2 as SQIVND (reference sequence). This CDR3 is built from 15 residues. V was clipped by 1 base and J by 1 base, with 8 bases between them. The CDR3 coding sequence is TGTGCCAGTAGTATAGGAGCGCCGAGCAATCAGCCCCAGCATTTT. Its translation: CASSIGAPSNQPQHF.

This sequence joins TRBV2 and TRBJ2-3, with TRBD2 identical over 11 bases. Germline V CDR1 and CDR2: SNHLY, FYNNEI. The ends lost 4 bases at V and 1 base at J; junction bases unmatched: 1. This CDR3 contains 15 residues. CDR3 protein: CASSGGLAGTDTQYF. The CDR3 region has the DNA TGTGCCAGCAGTGGGGGACTAGCGGGCACAGATACGCAGTATTTT.

This clone was counted a single time. The chain links TRBV7-2 to TRBJ2-1; tentatively, D is TRBD2 (6 bases). CDR1 and CDR2 (germline): SGHTA, FQGNSA. There are 15 residues in the CDR3. The ends were cut back, 1 base at V and 1 base at J, with 8 bases in the middle. The CDR3 region has the DNA TGTGCCAGCAGCTTAGATGGGGGGTCCTACAATGAGCAGTTCTTC. Residues: CASSLDGGSYNEQFF. Supplemented by reference TRBV7-2 and TRBJ2-1, the full variable domain reads GAGVSQSPSNKVTEKGKDVELRCDPISGHTALYWYRQSLGQGLEFLIYFQGNSAPDKSGLPSDRFSAERTGGSVSTLTIQRTQQEDSAVYLCASSLDGGSYNEQFFGPGTRLTVL.

V and J are TRBV11-1 and TRBJ2-7, with 8 bases matching TRBD1. The CDR3 runs to 13 residues. Germline V gene sequence: CDR1 SGHAT, CDR2 FQDESV (reference sequence). V trimming: 4 bases; J trimming: 5 bases; junction bases outside the gene matches: 4. DNA for the CDR3: TGTGCCAGCAGCTCGGACAGGGAACACGAGCAGTACTTC. Its translation is CASSSDREHEQYF.

The chain is built from TRBV7-2 and TRBJ2-1; D is unresolved. The V end lost 6 bases, the J end lost 2 bases, and 11 bases lay between the germline ends. The CDR3 sequence is 14 residues long. Germline CDR1 is SGHTA and CDR2 is FQGNSA. The CDR3 DNA is TGTGCCAGCAGTAACGCCGGTACCTACAATGAGCAGTTCTTC. This encodes CASSNAGTYNEQFF.

This clone has only one observation. The chain links TRBV3-1 (or the pseudogene TRBV3-2) to TRBJ2-7; D is ambiguous. Deletions cut 4 bases from V and 3 bases from J, with 10 bases between. The CDR3 is 13 amino acids. CDR1 is LGHDT and CDR2 is YNNKEL in the germline V gene (reference sequence). Here the CDR3 DNA reads TGTGCCAGCAGCCCCAGACAAGGCTACGAGCAGTACTTC. This gives the protein CASSPRQGYEQYF.

This clone was recorded a few times. The CDR3 sequence: CASSQGVGGELFF. The CDR3, as DNA: TGTGCCAGCAGCCAGGGGGTCGGCGGGGAGCTGTTTTTT. The chain couples TRBV7-2 to TRBJ2-2; TRBD1 aligns across 7 bases. The CDR3 loop spans 13 amino acids. J was trimmed by 7 bases and V by 5 bases; bases with no gene match: 4. CDR1 and CDR2 (germline): SGHTA, FQGNSA.

The rearrangement joins TRBV5-1 to TRBJ1-2; 7 bases are shared with TRBD1. The germline V gene has CDR1 SGHRS and CDR2 YFSETQ. Losses at the gene ends were 5 bases for V and 3 bases for J; bases not matched to a gene: 4. The CDR3 totals 13 residues. The CDR3 region has the DNA TGCGCCAGCAGTCCAACAGGGGACTATGGCTACACCTTC. Amino acid sequence: CASSPTGDYGYTF.

The V and J genes are TRBV6-5 and TRBJ2-2; TRBD2 aligns across 13 bases. The germline gives CDR1 MNHEY, CDR2 SVGAGI. The length of the CDR3 is 15 residues. J gave up 6 bases and V 7 bases, and 5 bases lay outside the gene matches. CDR3 sequence reads: CASMTLAGGPGELFF. CDR3 sequence (DNA): TGTGCCAGCATGACACTAGCGGGAGGGCCCGGGGAGCTGTTTTTT.

The chain has TRBV7-9 and TRBJ2-5; 12 bases fit TRBD2. The CDR3 has 18 residues. Germline CDR1 is SEHNR and CDR2 is FQNEAQ (reference sequence). V was pared by 4 bases and J by 3 bases, with 12 bases of the junction left unmatched. This chain's CDR3 is CASSSSREASGREETQYF. CDR3 bases: TGTGCCAGCAGCTCATCCCGCGAGGCTAGCGGGAGGGAAGAGACCCAGTACTTC.

This chain joins TRBV30 and TRBJ1-1, with 8 bases lining up with TRBD1. J lost 3 bases, V lost 3 bases, and 3 bases had no gene match. The CDR3 totals 13 residues. The germline V gene has CDR1 GTSNPN and CDR2 SVGIG (reference sequence). This CDR3 reads CAWRDRAYTEAFF. The CDR3 DNA sequence: TGTGCCTGGAGGGACAGGGCTTACACTGAAGCTTTCTTT.

The gene calls are TRBV5-6 and TRBJ2-5; TRBD2 matches 8 bases. V shed 3 bases and J 1 base; nucleotides not matched to a gene: 11. The V gene's germline CDR1 is SGHDT and CDR2 YYEEEE. The CDR3 spans 17 residues. CDR3 nucleotides: TGTGCCAGCAGCTCCCTTTTAGCGGGAACCCTCCAAGAGACCCAGTACTTC. Amino acids: CASSSLLAGTLQETQYF.

This clone occurred once. The chain combines TRBV29-1 with TRBJ2-1; 8 bases fit TRBD2. V was pared by 4 bases and J by 6 bases, with 2 bases of the junction left unmatched. There are 12 residues in the CDR3. CDR1 and CDR2 (germline): SQVTM, ANQGSEA. This CDR3 is CSVGGTSNEQFF. CDR3 nucleotide sequence: TGCAGCGTTGGTGGGACTAGCAATGAGCAGTTCTTC.

The chain employs TRBV4-1 and TRBJ1-1, with TRBD1 identical over 9 bases. The germline V gene has CDR1 MGHRA and CDR2 YSYEKL. This CDR3 is built from 16 residues. V was pared by 4 bases and J by 0 bases, with 6 bases of the junction left unmatched. The DNA of the CDR3 is TGCGCCAGCAGCCTAGGACAGGGGAAAATGAACACTGAAGCTTTCTTT. This encodes CASSLGQGKMNTEAFF.

The chain has TRBV19 and TRBJ2-7; D is possibly TRBD1 (6 bases). V lost 6 bases to trimming and J lost 6 bases, with 12 bases between them. The germline gives CDR1 LNHDA, CDR2 SQIVND (reference sequence). This CDR3 is 12 amino acids long. CDR3: CASSRDIGEQYF. CDR3 DNA: TGTGCCAGTAGCCGGGACATCGGCGAGCAGTACTTC. Using reference TRBV19 and TRBJ2-7 for the parts outside the CDR3, the full variable domain is DGGITQSPKYLFRKEGQNVTLSCEQNLNHDAMYWYRQDPGQGLRLIYYSQIVNDFQKGDIAEGYSVSREKKESFPLTVTSAQKNPTAFYLCASSRDIGEQYFGPGTRLTVT.

The V and J genes are TRBV30 and TRBJ1-5; possible D gene TRBD1, 5 bases. The CDR3 is 16 amino acids. Germline CDR1 GTSNPN, CDR2 SVGIG (reference sequence). The V end was cut by 0 bases, the J end by 0 bases, with 12 bases between. The CDR3 is CAWSVRGRYSNQPQHF. The CDR3 DNA follows: TGTGCCTGGAGTGTACGGGGGAGGTATAGCAATCAGCCCCAGCATTTT. Filled out from reference TRBV30 and TRBJ1-5, the complete variable domain reads SQTIHQWPATLVQPVGSPLSLECTVEGTSNPNLYWYRQAAGRGLQLLFYSVGIGQISSEVPQNLSASRPQDRQFILSSKKLLLSDSGFYLCAWSVRGRYSNQPQHFGDGTRLSIL.

V gene TRBV19 combines with J gene TRBJ1-1; no reliable D call. Trimming took 5 bases from V and 0 from J, leaving 10 bases between them. Germline CDR1 and CDR2: LNHDA and SQIVND (reference sequence). This CDR3 region has 14 residues. CDR3 region: CASSQHTMNTEAFF. CDR3 in DNA: TGTGCCAGTAGTCAACACACGATGAACACTGAAGCTTTCTTT.

The chain couples TRBV27 to TRBJ2-1, with D perhaps TRBD2 (5 bases). Germline values: CDR1 MNHEY, CDR2 SMNVEV (reference sequence). V lost 3 bases to trimming and J lost 6 bases, with 9 bases between them. CDR3 length equals 13 residues. CDR3 in DNA: TGTGCCAGCAGTTTTCGTCTAGCCAATGAGCAGTTCTTC. The encoded protein is CASSFRLANEQFF.

The genes are TRBV6-2 or TRBV6-3 and TRBJ1-2, with D hard to call. Germline V lookup: CDR1 MNHEY, CDR2 SVGEGT. The CDR3 extends over 14 amino acids. V gave up 6 bases and J gave up 4 bases, with 15 bases separating them. The CDR3 sequence is CASSRAGSVYGYTF. The CDR3 bases are TGTGCCAGCAGCCGGGCGGGCAGTGTCTATGGCTACACCTTC.

The CDR3, as DNA: TGTGCCAGCAGTTACCAGGTTTCTGGGGCCAACGTCCTGACTTTC. This gives the protein CASSYQVSGANVLTF. The chain joins TRBV6-5 to TRBJ2-6, with D unresolved. The CDR3 totals 15 residues. Germline V gene lookup returns CDR1 MNHEY and CDR2 SVGAGI. V lost 2 bases, J lost 1 base, and 6 bases lay in between.

The J gene is TRBJ1-2, the V gene TRBV2; 8 nucleotides match TRBD1. The CDR3 consists of 16 residues. Trimming took 5 bases from V and 0 from J; bases not matched to a gene: 8. Germline V gene data show CDR1 as SNHLY and CDR2 as FYNNEI. The CDR3 DNA follows: TGTGCCAGCAGTAGAGGACAGGGCGGATCTAACTATGGCTACACCTTC. Translation: CASSRGQGGSNYGYTF.

This chain connects TRBV5-5 to TRBJ2-1; TRBD1 aligns across 7 bases. The germline gives CDR1 SGHKS, CDR2 YYEKEE (reference sequence). The V gene end was trimmed by 4 bases and the J gene end by 10 bases; junction bases not matched to a gene: 5. The CDR3 is made up of 12 amino acids. The CDR3 reads CASSLTGNEQFF. In nucleotides, the CDR3 is TGTGCCAGCAGCCTGACAGGGAACGAGCAGTTCTTC. Full variable domain (rest looked up from reference TRBV5-5 and TRBJ2-1): DAGVTQSPTHLIKTRGQQVTLRCSPISGHKSVSWYQQVLGQGPQFIFQYYEKEERGRGNFPDRFSARQFPNYSSELNVNALLLGDSALYLCASSLTGNEQFFGPGTRLTVL.